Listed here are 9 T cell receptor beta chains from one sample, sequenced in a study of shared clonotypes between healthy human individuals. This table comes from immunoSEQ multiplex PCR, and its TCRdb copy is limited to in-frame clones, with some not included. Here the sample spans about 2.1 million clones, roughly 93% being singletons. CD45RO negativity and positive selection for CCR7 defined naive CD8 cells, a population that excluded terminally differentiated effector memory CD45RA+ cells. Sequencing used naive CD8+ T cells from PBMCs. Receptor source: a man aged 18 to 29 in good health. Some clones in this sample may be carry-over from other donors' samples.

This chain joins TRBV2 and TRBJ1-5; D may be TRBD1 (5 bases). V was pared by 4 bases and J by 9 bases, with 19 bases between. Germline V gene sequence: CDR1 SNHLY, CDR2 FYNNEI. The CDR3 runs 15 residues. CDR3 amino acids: CASSGDQGLLGPQHF. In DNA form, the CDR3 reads TGTGCCAGCAGTGGCGACCAGGGCCTTCTGGGGCCCCAGCATTTT. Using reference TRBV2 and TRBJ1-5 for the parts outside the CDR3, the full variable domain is EPEVTQTPSHQVTQMGQEVILRCVPISNHLYFYWYRQILGQKVEFLVSFYNNEISEKSEIFDDQFSVERPDGSNFTLKIRSTKLEDSAMYFCASSGDQGLLGPQHFGDGTRLSIL.

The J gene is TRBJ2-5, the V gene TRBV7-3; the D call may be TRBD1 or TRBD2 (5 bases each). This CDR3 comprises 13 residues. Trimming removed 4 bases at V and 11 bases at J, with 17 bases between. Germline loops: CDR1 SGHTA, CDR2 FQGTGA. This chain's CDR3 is CASSSTGGSPQYF. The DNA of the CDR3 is TGTGCCAGCAGCTCTACAGGTGGGAGCCCGCAGTACTTC.

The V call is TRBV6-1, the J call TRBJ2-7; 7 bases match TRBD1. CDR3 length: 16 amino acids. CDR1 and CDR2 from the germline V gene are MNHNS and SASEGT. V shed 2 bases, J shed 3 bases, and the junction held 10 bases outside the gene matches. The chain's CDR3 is CASSEKLGQLVYEQYF. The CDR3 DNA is TGTGCCAGCAGTGAAAAACTGGGACAGCTGGTCTACGAGCAGTACTTC.

DNA of the CDR3: TGCGCCAGCAGCTGGGACGGGGCATTGGGACTAGCGGGAGTCCCAGGCGAGCAGTACTTC. Translating gives CASSWDGALGLAGVPGEQYF. V and J are TRBV5-1 and TRBJ2-7; 14 bases agree with TRBD2. J lost 6 bases, V lost 3 bases, and 20 bases had no gene match. The CDR3 spans 20 residues. Germline V gene sequence: CDR1 SGHRS, CDR2 YFSETQ.

CDR3 coding DNA: TGTGCCAGCAGTGACTGGAGGGTTCATAGCACAGATACGCAGTATTTT. Residues: CASSDWRVHSTDTQYF. The gene calls are TRBV6-1 and TRBJ2-3; D perhaps matches TRBD2 (6 bases). Germline V lookup: CDR1 MNHNS, CDR2 SASEGT. V was clipped by 3 bases and J by 0 bases, with 13 bases between them. CDR3 length: 16 amino acids.

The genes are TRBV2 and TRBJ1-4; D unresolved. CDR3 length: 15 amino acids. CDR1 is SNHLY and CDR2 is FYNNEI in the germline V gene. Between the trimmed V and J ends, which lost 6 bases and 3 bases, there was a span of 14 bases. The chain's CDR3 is CASSAGGQSNEKLFF. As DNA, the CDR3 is TGTGCCAGCAGCGCGGGCGGGCAGTCTAATGAAAAACTGTTTTTT.

CDR3 bases: TGTGCCAGCAGGTGGCAGGTCGACTACGAGCAGTACTTC. This sequence encodes CASRWQVDYEQYF. The chain joins TRBV27 to TRBJ2-7; D is uncertain. V was cut by 6 bases and J by 3 bases, with 12 bases left in between. Per the germline V gene, CDR1 is MNHEY and CDR2 is SMNVEV (reference sequence). The length of the CDR3 is 13 residues.

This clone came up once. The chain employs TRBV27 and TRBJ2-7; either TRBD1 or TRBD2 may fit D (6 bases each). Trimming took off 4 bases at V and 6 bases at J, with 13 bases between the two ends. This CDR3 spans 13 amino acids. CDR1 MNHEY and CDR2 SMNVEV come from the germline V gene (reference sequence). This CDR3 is CASSWRGKGEQYF. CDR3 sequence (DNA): TGTGCCAGCAGTTGGAGGGGGAAAGGCGAGCAGTACTTC.

Here the CDR3 reads CASSQRTLQGSSYEQYF. The DNA for the CDR3 is TGCGCCAGCAGCCAAAGGACCCTACAGGGGAGCTCCTACGAGCAGTACTTC. This chain uses TRBV4-1 with TRBJ2-7, with 7 bases fitting TRBD1. The trim removed 2 bases at V and 0 bases at J, leaving 10 bases unmatched. The CDR3 is 17 residues long. Germline V gives CDR1 MGHRA, CDR2 YSYEKL.